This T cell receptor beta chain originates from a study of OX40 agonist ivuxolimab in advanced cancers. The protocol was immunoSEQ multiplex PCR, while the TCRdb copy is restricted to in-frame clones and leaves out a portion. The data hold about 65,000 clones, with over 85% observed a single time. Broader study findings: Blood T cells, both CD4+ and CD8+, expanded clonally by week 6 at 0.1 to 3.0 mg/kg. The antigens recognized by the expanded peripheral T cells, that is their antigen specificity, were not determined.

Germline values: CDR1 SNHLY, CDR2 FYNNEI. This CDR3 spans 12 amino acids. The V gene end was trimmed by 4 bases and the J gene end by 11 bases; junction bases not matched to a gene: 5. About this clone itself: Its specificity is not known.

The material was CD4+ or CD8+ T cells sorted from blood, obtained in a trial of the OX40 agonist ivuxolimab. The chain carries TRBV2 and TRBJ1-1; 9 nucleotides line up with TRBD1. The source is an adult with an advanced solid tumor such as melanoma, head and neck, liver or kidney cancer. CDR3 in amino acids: CASSGDGQGAFF. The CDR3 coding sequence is TGTGCCAGCAGTGGGGATGGACAGGGGGCTTTCTTT.